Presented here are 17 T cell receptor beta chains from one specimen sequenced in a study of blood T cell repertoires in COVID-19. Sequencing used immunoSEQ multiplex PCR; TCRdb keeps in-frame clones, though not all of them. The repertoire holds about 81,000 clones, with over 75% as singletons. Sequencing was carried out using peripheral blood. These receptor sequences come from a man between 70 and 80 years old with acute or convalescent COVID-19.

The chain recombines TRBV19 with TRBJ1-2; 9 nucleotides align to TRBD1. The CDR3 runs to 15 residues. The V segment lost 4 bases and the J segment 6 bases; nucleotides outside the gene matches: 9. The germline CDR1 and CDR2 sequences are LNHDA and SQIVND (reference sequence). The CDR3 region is CASSRPRQGVHGYTF. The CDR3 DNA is TGTGCCAGTAGTAGACCGAGACAGGGGGTCCATGGCTACACCTTC.

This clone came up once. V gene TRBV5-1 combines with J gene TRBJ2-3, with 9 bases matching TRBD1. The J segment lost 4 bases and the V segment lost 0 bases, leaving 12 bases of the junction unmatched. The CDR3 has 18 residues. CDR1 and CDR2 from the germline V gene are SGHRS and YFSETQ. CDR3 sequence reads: CASSLVSDGTGTSDTQYF. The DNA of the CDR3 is TGCGCCAGCAGCTTGGTATCCGATGGGACAGGGACATCAGATACGCAGTATTTT.

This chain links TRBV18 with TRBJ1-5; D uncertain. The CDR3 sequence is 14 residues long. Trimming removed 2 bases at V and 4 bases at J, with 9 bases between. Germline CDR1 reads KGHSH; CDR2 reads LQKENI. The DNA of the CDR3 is TGTGCCAGCTCACCATCACCGACAAATCAGCCCCAGCATTTT. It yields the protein CASSPSPTNQPQHF.

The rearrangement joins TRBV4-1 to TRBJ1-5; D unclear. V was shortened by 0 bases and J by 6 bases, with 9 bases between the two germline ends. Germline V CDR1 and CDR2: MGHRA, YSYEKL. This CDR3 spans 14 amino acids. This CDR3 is CASSQDRWAQPQHF. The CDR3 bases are TGCGCCAGCAGCCAAGACCGTTGGGCTCAGCCCCAGCATTTT.

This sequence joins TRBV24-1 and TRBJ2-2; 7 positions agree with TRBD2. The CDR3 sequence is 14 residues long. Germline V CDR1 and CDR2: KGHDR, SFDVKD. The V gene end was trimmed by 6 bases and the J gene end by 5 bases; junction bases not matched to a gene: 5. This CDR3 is CATSKGLGTGELFF. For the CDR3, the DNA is TGTGCCACCAGTAAAGGACTAGGAACCGGGGAGCTGTTTTTT.

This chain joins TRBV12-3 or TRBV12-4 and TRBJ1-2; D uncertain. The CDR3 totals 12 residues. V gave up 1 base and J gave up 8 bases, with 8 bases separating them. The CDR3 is CASSLDPRGYTF. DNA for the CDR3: TGTGCCAGCAGTTTAGATCCTAGGGGCTACACCTTC.

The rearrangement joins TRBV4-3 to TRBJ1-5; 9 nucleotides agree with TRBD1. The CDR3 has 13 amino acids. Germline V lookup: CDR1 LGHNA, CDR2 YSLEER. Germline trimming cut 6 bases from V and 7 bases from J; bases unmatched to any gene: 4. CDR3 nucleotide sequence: TGCGCCAGCAGTCTAACAGGGGGCCAGCCCCAGCATTTT. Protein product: CASSLTGGQPQHF.

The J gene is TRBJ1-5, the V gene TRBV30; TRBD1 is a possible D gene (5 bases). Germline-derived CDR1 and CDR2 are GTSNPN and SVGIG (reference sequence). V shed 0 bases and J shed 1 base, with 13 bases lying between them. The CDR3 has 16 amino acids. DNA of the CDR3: TGTGCCTGGAGTGTAAGCAGACCAGGGAGCAATCAGCCCCAGCATTTT. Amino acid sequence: CAWSVSRPGSNQPQHF.

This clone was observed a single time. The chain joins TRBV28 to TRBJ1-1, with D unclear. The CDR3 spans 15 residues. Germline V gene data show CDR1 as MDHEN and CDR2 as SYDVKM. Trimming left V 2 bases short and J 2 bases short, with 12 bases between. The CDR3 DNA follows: TGTGCCAGCAGTTTAAGAGGAAATTTAAACACTGAAGCTTTCTTT. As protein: CASSLRGNLNTEAFF.

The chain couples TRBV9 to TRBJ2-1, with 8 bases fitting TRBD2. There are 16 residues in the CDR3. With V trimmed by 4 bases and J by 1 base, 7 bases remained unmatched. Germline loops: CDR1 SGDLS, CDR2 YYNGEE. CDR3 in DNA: TGTGCCAGCAGCCTGAACCCGGGAGGGTCCTACAATGAGCAGTTCTTC. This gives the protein CASSLNPGGSYNEQFF.

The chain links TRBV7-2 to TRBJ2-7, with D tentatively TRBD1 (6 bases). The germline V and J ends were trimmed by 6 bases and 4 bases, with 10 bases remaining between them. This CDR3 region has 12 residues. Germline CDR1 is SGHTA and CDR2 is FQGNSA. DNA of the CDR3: TGTGCCAGCAGTAACAGGGTTTACGAGCAGTACTTC. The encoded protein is CASSNRVYEQYF.

The DNA for the CDR3 is TGTGCCAGCAGCGTTACGGGACAGAGTTCTGAAGCTTTCTTT. It translates to CASSVTGQSSEAFF. This sequence joins TRBV9 and TRBJ1-1; 7 bases fit TRBD1. With V trimmed by 2 bases and J by 6 bases, 7 bases remained unmatched. Germline CDR1 SGDLS, CDR2 YYNGEE. The CDR3 has 14 amino acids. Complete variable domain (other parts from reference TRBV9 and TRBJ1-1): DSGVTQTPKHLITATGQRVTLRCSPRSGDLSVYWYQQSLDQGLQFLIQYYNGEERAKGNILERFSAQQFPDLHSELNLSSLELGDSALYFCASSVTGQSSEAFFGQGTRLTVV.

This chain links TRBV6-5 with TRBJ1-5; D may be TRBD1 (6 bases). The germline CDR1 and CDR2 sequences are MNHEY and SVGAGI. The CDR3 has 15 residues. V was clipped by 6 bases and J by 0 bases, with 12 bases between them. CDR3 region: CASRGGQNSNQPQHF. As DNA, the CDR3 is TGTGCCAGCAGAGGCGGACAGAATAGCAATCAGCCCCAGCATTTT.

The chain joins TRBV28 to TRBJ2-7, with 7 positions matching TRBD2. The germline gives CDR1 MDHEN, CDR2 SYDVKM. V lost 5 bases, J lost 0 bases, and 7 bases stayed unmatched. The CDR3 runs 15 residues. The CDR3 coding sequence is TGTGCCAGCAGTCCACCACTAGCGAACTCCTACGAGCAGTACTTC. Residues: CASSPPLANSYEQYF.

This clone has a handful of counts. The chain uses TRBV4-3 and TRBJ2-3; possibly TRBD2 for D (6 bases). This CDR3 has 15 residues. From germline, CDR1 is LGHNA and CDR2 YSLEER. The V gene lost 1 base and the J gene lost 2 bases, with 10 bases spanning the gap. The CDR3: CASSQGGGLTDTQYF. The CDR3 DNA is TGCGCCAGCAGCCAAGGGGGAGGACTCACAGATACGCAGTATTTT.

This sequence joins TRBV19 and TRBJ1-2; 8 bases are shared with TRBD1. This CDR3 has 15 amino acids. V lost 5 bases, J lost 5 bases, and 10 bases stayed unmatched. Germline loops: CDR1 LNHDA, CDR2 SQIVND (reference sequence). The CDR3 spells CASSAAAGGLYGYTF. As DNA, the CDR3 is TGTGCCAGTAGTGCGGCGGCAGGGGGCTTGTATGGCTACACCTTC.

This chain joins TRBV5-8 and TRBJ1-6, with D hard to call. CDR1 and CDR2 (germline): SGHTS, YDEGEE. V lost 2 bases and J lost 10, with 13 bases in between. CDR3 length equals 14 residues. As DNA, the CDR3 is TGTGCCAGCAGCTTTAGCCAGATAAACTCACCCCTCCACTTT. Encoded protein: CASSFSQINSPLHF. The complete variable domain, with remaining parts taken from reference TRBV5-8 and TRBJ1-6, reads EAGVTQSPTHLIKTRGQQATLRCSPISGHTSVYWYQQALGLGLQFLLWYDEGEERNRGNFPPRFSGRQFPNYSSELNVNALELEDSALYLCASSFSQINSPLHFGNGTRLTVT.